This entry concerns a single T cell receptor beta chain. Clones were read by immunoSEQ multiplex PCR, and TCRdb kept only the in-frame ones, dropping some. The sample holds about 120,000 clones, 85% to 90% seen once. The sample belongs to a study of OX40 agonist ivuxolimab in advanced cancers. The germline V and J ends were trimmed by 5 bases and 6 bases, with 11 bases remaining between them. The CDR3 runs to 13 residues. Per germline, CDR1 SGHNT and CDR2 YENEEA. The chain uses TRBV11-3 and TRBJ2-1, with no clear D. The receptor comes from an adult with an advanced solid tumor such as melanoma, head and neck, liver or kidney cancer. Sequencing was performed on CD4+ or CD8+ T cells sorted from blood, taken in a trial of the OX40 agonist ivuxolimab. This CDR3 is CASSPDLGNEQFF. The CDR3 coding sequence is TGTGCCAGCAGCCCAGACTTAGGCAATGAGCAGTTCTTC.